One sample yielded the 28 T cell receptor beta chains listed below, sequenced in a study of shared clonotypes between healthy human individuals. Libraries were prepared by immunoSEQ multiplex PCR; TCRdb keeps only in-frame clonotypes and omits some of them. The sample consists of 600,000 to 700,000 clones, around 73% of them appearing once. Sequencing was carried out using memory CD4+ T cells sorted from blood. Subset here: CD45RA-negative fraction. Receptors originate from a woman between 25 and 40 years old in good health.

This clone was seen a handful of times. The chain joins TRBV30 to TRBJ1-2; D might be TRBD1 (5 bases). Trimming removed 2 bases at V and 7 bases at J, with 14 bases between. CDR1 and CDR2 from the germline V gene are GTSNPN and SVGIG (reference sequence). There are 13 residues in the CDR3. The CDR3 sequence is CAWSSQGLGGYTF. CDR3 coding DNA: TGTGCCTGGAGTAGCCAGGGCCTAGGTGGCTACACCTTC.

The chain joins TRBV13 to TRBJ2-5, with 15 nucleotides matching TRBD2. The germline V gene has CDR1 PRHDT and CDR2 FYEKMQ (reference sequence). The length of the CDR3 is 15 residues. The ends lost 5 bases at V and 5 bases at J; junction bases unmatched: 3. CDR3 sequence reads: CASSRGTSGRETQYF. DNA of the CDR3: TGTGCCAGCAGCCGGGGGACTAGCGGGAGGGAGACCCAGTACTTC. Supplemented by reference TRBV13 and TRBJ2-5, the full variable domain reads AAGVIQSPRHLIKEKRETATLKCYPIPRHDTVYWYQQGPGQDPQFLISFYEKMQSDKGSIPDRFSAQQFSDYHSELNMSSLELGDSALYFCASSRGTSGRETQYFGPGTRLLVL.

The chain couples TRBV5-1 to TRBJ2-2, with unresolved D. The CDR3 is 16 amino acids. Germline V lookup: CDR1 SGHRS, CDR2 YFSETQ. Between the trimmed V and J ends, which lost 0 bases and 4 bases, there was a span of 13 bases. CDR3 DNA: TGCGCCAGCAGCTTGGCCGCTCGGGTCGGCACCGGGGAGCTGTTTTTT. Translation: CASSLAARVGTGELFF.

CDR3 amino acids: CASSFGQGLNQPQHF. The DNA for the CDR3 is TGTGCCAGCAGCTTCGGACAGGGGCTGAATCAGCCCCAGCATTTT. This chain uses TRBV11-2 with TRBJ1-5; 9 nucleotides agree with TRBD1. The length of the CDR3 is 15 residues. Looked up from germline, CDR1 is SGHAT and CDR2 is FQNNGV. V trimming: 3 bases; J trimming: 4 bases; junction bases outside the gene matches: 4.

The chain carries TRBV7-6 and TRBJ2-7; D is possibly TRBD2 (5 bases). CDR3 length: 12 amino acids. Germline V lookup: CDR1 SGHVS, CDR2 FNYEAQ. The V end was cut by 8 bases, the J end by 1 base, with 9 bases between. CDR3 region: CASSPGSYEQYF. The DNA for the CDR3 is TGTGCCAGCTCTCCGGGGTCCTACGAGCAGTACTTC.

The genes are TRBV23-1 and TRBJ2-7; 7 nucleotides line up with TRBD1. TRBV23-1 falls under the ORF class, with uncertain function. This CDR3 contains 15 residues. The trim removed 0 bases at V and 2 bases at J, leaving 4 bases unmatched. In DNA, the CDR3 is TGCGCCAGCAGTCAATCAACAGGGGTCCCCTACGAGCAGTACTTC. Translated, it gives CASSQSTGVPYEQYF.

The chain carries TRBV7-6 and TRBJ1-1, with D maybe TRBD1 (6 bases). Trimming cost V 5 bases and J 5 bases, with 12 bases left between them. CDR1 and CDR2 (germline): SGHVS, FNYEAQ. The CDR3 has 13 residues. The CDR3 is CASSTGDRTEAFF. The DNA for the CDR3 is TGTGCCAGCAGCACAGGAGACAGGACTGAAGCTTTCTTT.

The chain recombines TRBV19 with TRBJ1-1; possible D gene TRBD1, 5 bases. This CDR3 has 14 amino acids. The germline V and J ends were trimmed by 3 bases and 3 bases, with 11 bases remaining between them. Germline assignment: CDR1 LNHDA and CDR2 SQIVND (reference sequence). In nucleotides, the CDR3 is TGTGCCAGTAGTATCCGCAGGGAGGACACTGAAGCTTTCTTT. Translated, it gives CASSIRREDTEAFF.

This chain uses TRBV5-4 with TRBJ2-1, with D tentatively TRBD2 (5 bases). The V end lost 4 bases, the J end lost 6 bases, and 20 bases lay between the germline ends. There are 16 residues in the CDR3. Germline-derived CDR1 and CDR2 are SGHNT and YYREEE (reference sequence). The CDR3 protein is CASSRRGSLVSNEQFF. CDR3 nucleotides: TGTGCCAGCAGCCGTAGAGGGAGCCTTGTATCCAATGAGCAGTTCTTC.

The chain has TRBV10-3 and TRBJ1-5; D perhaps matches TRBD1 (5 bases). The germline V and J ends were trimmed by 3 bases and 5 bases, with 14 bases remaining between them. The CDR3 totals 15 residues. Germline V gene sequence: CDR1 ENHRY, CDR2 SYGVKD. The CDR3 DNA reads as TGTGCCATCAGTGATCCGGGGGGACGAGATCAGCCCCAGCATTTT. Its protein is CAISDPGGRDQPQHF.

This sequence joins TRBV4-1 and TRBJ1-1; D unresolved. This CDR3 has 13 amino acids. V lost 0 bases, J lost 8 bases, and 10 bases lay in between. Germline assignment: CDR1 MGHRA and CDR2 YSYEKL. Written as DNA, the CDR3 is TGCGCCAGCAGCCAAGACACCAGTAGGGAAGCTTTCTTT. Amino acids: CASSQDTSREAFF.

This chain connects TRBV19 to TRBJ2-7; 7 bases are a match to TRBD2. Germline-derived CDR1 and CDR2 are LNHDA and SQIVND (reference sequence). CDR3 length equals 14 residues. With 7 bases clipped from V and 2 bases from J, the junction kept 8 bases outside the gene matches. The CDR3 loop is CASTPAGVPYEQYF. The CDR3 DNA sequence: TGTGCCAGTACCCCTGCGGGAGTTCCCTACGAGCAGTACTTC.

Only one count was recorded for this clone. This sequence joins TRBV4-1 and TRBJ2-7; the D gene is possibly TRBD1 (6 bases). There are 17 residues in the CDR3. Trimming stripped 0 bases from V and 3 bases from J, with 18 bases between. Per germline, CDR1 MGHRA and CDR2 YSYEKL. CDR3 loop: CASSQDSTGTGNYEQYF. CDR3 nucleotide sequence: TGCGCCAGCAGCCAAGACAGTACAGGGACGGGAAACTACGAGCAGTACTTC.

As concerns this clone: The same CDR3 also results from other DNA sequences found in this sample. The J gene is TRBJ2-2, the V gene TRBV11-2; 11 positions match TRBD2. Germline V gives CDR1 SGHAT, CDR2 FQNNGV. This CDR3 comprises 16 residues. The V segment lost 2 bases and the J segment 2 bases; nucleotides outside the gene matches: 1. The CDR3 DNA reads TGTGCCAGCAGCTTACTAGCGGGAGGCAACACCGGGGAGCTGTTTTTT. Translating gives CASSLLAGGNTGELFF.

This clone was observed a single time. V and J are TRBV19 and TRBJ1-1; D might be TRBD1 (6 bases). The CDR3 spans 14 residues. V lost 1 base, J lost 1 base, and 7 bases lay in between. Germline lookup yields CDR1 LNHDA and CDR2 SQIVND (reference sequence). In DNA, the CDR3 is TGTGCCAGTAGTATAGGGACAGAGAACACTGAAGCTTTCTTT. Protein product: CASSIGTENTEAFF.

This sequence joins TRBV5-1 and TRBJ1-2, with a weak D call TRBD1 (6 bases). CDR3 length: 12 amino acids. The V end was cut by 4 bases, the J end by 8 bases, with 12 bases between. Germline V gives CDR1 SGHRS, CDR2 YFSETQ. The CDR3 is CASSAQGSGYTF. The DNA of the CDR3 is TGCGCCAGCAGCGCACAGGGCTCCGGCTACACCTTC.

The genes are TRBV5-1 and TRBJ1-5; the match to TRBD1 covers 8 bases. V lost 3 bases to trimming and J lost 3 bases; unmatched junction nucleotides: 2. Per the germline V gene, CDR1 is SGHRS and CDR2 is YFSETQ. This CDR3 comprises 14 residues. CDR3: CASSSTGDNQPQHF. CDR3 DNA sequence: TGCGCCAGCAGCTCGACAGGGGACAATCAGCCCCAGCATTTT. The full variable domain, completed using reference TRBV5-1 and TRBJ1-5, is KAGVTQTPRYLIKTRGQQVTLSCSPISGHRSVSWYQQTPGQGLQFLFEYFSETQRNKGNFPGRFSGRQFSNSRSEMNVSTLELGDSALYLCASSSTGDNQPQHFGDGTRLSIL.

This clone was counted only a few times. The chain combines TRBV4-1 with TRBJ1-4; D call uncertain. Germline CDR1 MGHRA, CDR2 YSYEKL. This CDR3 comprises 15 residues. Trimming removed 4 bases from V and 2 bases from J, with 11 bases in between. The CDR3 here is CASSLSSVTNEKLFF. The CDR3 region has the DNA TGCGCCAGCAGCCTAAGCTCGGTGACTAATGAAAAACTGTTTTTT.

This clone was seen a few times. The chain links TRBV11-1 to TRBJ2-5; 8 bases align to TRBD1. Germline lookup yields CDR1 SGHAT and CDR2 FQDESV (reference sequence). This CDR3 region has 13 residues. V trimming: 5 bases; J trimming: 5 bases; junction bases outside the gene matches: 4. For the CDR3, the DNA is TGTGCCAGCAGCCAGGGGGCGTGGGAGACCCAGTACTTC. Protein: CASSQGAWETQYF.

The chain combines TRBV11-2 with TRBJ1-4; 7 bases fit TRBD1. Germline V CDR1 and CDR2: SGHAT, FQNNGV. The CDR3 is 14 residues long. Trimming removed 4 bases from V and 4 bases from J; junction bases left unmatched: 3. CDR3 residues: CASSYGTVNEKLFF. CDR3 sequence (DNA): TGTGCCAGCAGCTACGGGACAGTTAATGAAAAACTGTTTTTT. The complete variable domain, with remaining parts taken from reference TRBV11-2 and TRBJ1-4, reads EAGVAQSPRYKIIEKRQSVAFWCNPISGHATLYWYQQILGQGPKLLIQFQNNGVVDDSQLPKDRFSAERLKGVDSTLKIQPAKLEDSAVYLCASSYGTVNEKLFFGSGTQLSVL.

This rearrangement joins TRBV5-1 to TRBJ1-1, with D hard to call. The CDR3 extends over 13 amino acids. V was clipped by 2 bases and J by 0 bases, with 5 bases between them. CDR1 and CDR2 from the germline V gene are SGHRS and YFSETQ. CDR3 protein: CASSFQLNTEAFF. The CDR3 nucleotides are TGCGCCAGCAGCTTTCAGTTGAACACTGAAGCTTTCTTT.

V and J are TRBV25-1 and TRBJ2-7; 8 bases line up with TRBD1. From germline, CDR1 is MGHDK and CDR2 SYGVNS. The CDR3 extends over 18 amino acids. Losses at the gene ends were 2 bases for V and 3 bases for J; bases not matched to a gene: 15. CDR3 nucleotides: TGTGCCAGCAGTGAACCAAACAAAGAGACAGGGGATGGCTACGAGCAGTACTTC. It encodes CASSEPNKETGDGYEQYF.

This clone was observed a handful of times. The rearrangement joins TRBV6-5 to TRBJ2-3; D assignment may be TRBD1 or TRBD2 (5 bases each). V shed 6 bases and J shed 7 bases, with 20 bases lying between them. Germline CDR1 and CDR2: MNHEY and SVGAGI. The CDR3 is 15 residues long. This chain's CDR3 is CASSRYGAPLNTQYF. CDR3 nucleotide sequence: TGTGCCAGCAGCCGATACGGGGCTCCCCTGAATACGCAGTATTTT.

This rearrangement joins TRBV28 to TRBJ1-4; 9 bases match TRBD1. The V gene's germline CDR1 is MDHEN and CDR2 SYDVKM. J was trimmed by 8 bases and V by 10 bases; bases with no gene match: 14. The CDR3 extends over 15 amino acids. As DNA, the CDR3 is TGTGCCACCAACCGTATACAGGGGGCGAAGGAAAAACTGTTTTTT. Translation gives CATNRIQGAKEKLFF.

The J gene is TRBJ2-2, the V gene TRBV28; a weak D match, TRBD2 (6 bases). Germline assignment: CDR1 MDHEN and CDR2 SYDVKM. Deletions cut 6 bases from V and 8 bases from J, with 13 bases between. CDR3 size: 13 residues. The CDR3 coding sequence is TGTGCCAGCAGCCGACTAGTATCGGGGGAGCTGTTTTTT. This translates into CASSRLVSGELFF.

This clone has only a few counts. The chain uses TRBV5-1 and TRBJ2-1, with D possibly being TRBD2 (6 bases). CDR3 length equals 15 residues. CDR1 is SGHRS and CDR2 is YFSETQ in the germline V gene. V lost 8 bases and J 2 bases, leaving 17 bases between the germline ends. CDR3 sequence: CASSWVAETYNEQFF. The CDR3 nucleotides read TGCGCCAGTTCGTGGGTAGCGGAGACCTACAATGAGCAGTTCTTC.

The table lists this clone with a few counts. This sample includes further DNA sequences coding for the same CDR3. The J gene is TRBJ1-1, the V gene TRBV5-1, with TRBD1 as a possible D gene (6 bases). This CDR3 has 14 residues. V gave up 3 bases and J gave up 3 bases, with 12 bases separating them. Per the germline V gene, CDR1 is SGHRS and CDR2 is YFSETQ. In nucleotides, the CDR3 is TGCGCCAGCAGCTCCAGGGGTAGTGACACTGAAGCTTTCTTT. It encodes CASSSRGSDTEAFF.

The V call is TRBV6-1, the J call TRBJ1-6; tentatively, D is TRBD1 (6 bases). The V gene lost 7 bases and the J gene lost 10 bases, with 14 bases spanning the gap. The CDR3 extends over 13 amino acids. Germline CDR1 and CDR2: MNHNS and SASEGT. The CDR3 is CASIRGSGSPLHF. CDR3 bases: TGTGCCAGCATCAGGGGAAGTGGCTCACCCCTCCACTTT.